Listed here are 16 T cell receptor beta chains from one sample, sequenced in a study of regulatory and conventional T cells in RAG deficiency. The sorted regulatory T cells were CD4+, CD25-high and CD127-low, with genomic DNA sequenced. Here immunoSEQ multiplex PCR was the method, and the copy in TCRdb shows in-frame clones only, minus some. The profile shows about 19,000 clones, roughly 90% of them singletons. Another study also made use of these data, one on regulatory T cells. As that study records: Amplification used 52 TRBV primers and 13 TRBJ primers.

Specimen: Tregs sorted from blood. Receptors were obtained from a human donor in good health.

The chain combines TRBV9 with TRBJ2-2, with D tentatively TRBD1 (5 bases). The CDR3 has 15 amino acids. The V gene lost 0 bases and the J gene lost 4 bases, with 10 bases spanning the gap. The germline gives CDR1 SGDLS, CDR2 YYNGEE. The CDR3 here is CASSVEGRVTGELFF. CDR3 in DNA: TGTGCCAGCAGCGTAGAAGGCAGGGTCACCGGGGAGCTGTTTTTT.

The CDR3 loop is CASSEVGQLNTEAFF. DNA for the CDR3: TGTGCCAGCAGTGAAGTGGGACAGTTGAACACTGAAGCTTTCTTT. V usage is TRBV2 and J usage is TRBJ1-1, with 7 bases fitting TRBD1. The CDR3 extends over 15 amino acids. Germline V gives CDR1 SNHLY, CDR2 FYNNEI. The ends lost 1 base at V and 0 bases at J; junction bases unmatched: 2.

A single count supports this clone. The V gene is TRBV9, the J gene TRBJ1-1, with D unresolved. Trimming removed 0 bases at V and 5 bases at J, with 17 bases between. Germline lookup yields CDR1 SGDLS and CDR2 YYNGEE. The CDR3 runs to 16 residues. The DNA of the CDR3 is TGTGCCAGCAGCGTAGAACCGATCCTTTTGGGTACTGAAGCTTTCTTT. This encodes CASSVEPILLGTEAFF. Looking up the rest from reference TRBV9 and TRBJ1-1 gives the full variable domain: DSGVTQTPKHLITATGQRVTLRCSPRSGDLSVYWYQQSLDQGLQFLIQYYNGEERAKGNILERFSAQQFPDLHSELNLSSLELGDSALYFCASSVEPILLGTEAFFGQGTRLTVV.

The CDR3 bases are TGTGCCAGCAGGCGGACGGGGCACATCTATGGCTACACCTTC. This sequence encodes CASRRTGHIYGYTF. The chain employs TRBV5-8 and TRBJ1-2, with a weak D call TRBD1 (5 bases). The CDR3 totals 14 residues. Germline V CDR1 and CDR2: SGHTS, YDEGEE. Between the trimmed V and J ends, which lost 5 bases and 4 bases, there was a span of 15 bases.

The genes are TRBV11-2 and TRBJ1-3; D is uncertain. This CDR3 is 13 amino acids long. CDR1 SGHAT and CDR2 FQNNGV come from the germline V gene. V gave up 5 bases and J gave up 7 bases, with 12 bases separating them. CDR3 DNA sequence: TGTGCCAGCAGCCTCCCTCAGGTGAACACCATATATTTT. As protein: CASSLPQVNTIYF. Variable domain in full (rest from reference TRBV11-2 and TRBJ1-3): EAGVAQSPRYKIIEKRQSVAFWCNPISGHATLYWYQQILGQGPKLLIQFQNNGVVDDSQLPKDRFSAERLKGVDSTLKIQPAKLEDSAVYLCASSLPQVNTIYFGEGSWLTVV.

The CDR3 bases are TGTGCCAGCAGTGAGACACTCTCTGGAAACACCATATATTTT. This sequence encodes CASSETLSGNTIYF. V is TRBV6-1 and J is TRBJ1-3; no firm D call. Germline loops: CDR1 MNHNS, CDR2 SASEGT. CDR3 size: 14 residues. With 3 bases removed from V and 0 bases from J, the gap between germline ends came to 6 bases.

The genes are TRBV5-1 and TRBJ2-2; a weak D match, TRBD1 (6 bases). Germline V gene sequence: CDR1 SGHRS, CDR2 YFSETQ. The CDR3 loop spans 16 amino acids. Trimming cost V 4 bases and J 0 bases, with 13 bases left between them. CDR3 residues: CASSLGAGANTGELFF. CDR3 DNA: TGCGCCAGCAGCCTCGGGGCAGGGGCGAACACCGGGGAGCTGTTTTTT.

The genes are TRBV6-1 and TRBJ2-7; 11 bases agree with TRBD1. Germline-derived CDR1 and CDR2 are MNHNS and SASEGT. This CDR3 comprises 14 residues. Trimming removed 6 bases from V and 5 bases from J; junction bases left unmatched: 6. In DNA, the CDR3 is TGTGCCAGCAGAGAGGACAGGGGGCCCCACGAGCAGTACTTC. It yields the protein CASREDRGPHEQYF.

Concerning this clone: One junction end disagrees with the germline gene, perhaps due to a read error. The CDR3 bases are TGTGCCAGCAGCTACTCTTCCAGGGGCGGTTACAATGAGCAGTTCTTC. Translating gives CASSYSSRGGYNEQFF. The rearrangement links TRBV6-5 to TRBJ2-1; a weak D match, TRBD1 (6 bases). The germline V gene encodes CDR1 MNHEY and CDR2 SVGAGI. The CDR3 spans 16 residues.

This chain links TRBV4-1 with TRBJ2-2; perhaps TRBD2 as D (6 bases). Germline-derived CDR1 and CDR2 are MGHRA and YSYEKL. This CDR3 comprises 16 residues. Between the trimmed V and J ends, which lost 4 bases and 4 bases, there was a span of 16 bases. The CDR3 DNA follows: TGCGCCAGCAGCCTCCCTGGGGGGTTCGGCACCGGGGAGCTGTTTTTT. It encodes CASSLPGGFGTGELFF.

CDR3 residues: CASSKAGGPSNEQFF. CDR3 in DNA: TGTGCCAGCAGCAAAGCGGGAGGGCCCTCGAATGAGCAGTTCTTC. The rearrangement links TRBV9 to TRBJ2-1; TRBD2 matches at 10 bases. There are 15 residues in the CDR3. CDR1 SGDLS and CDR2 YYNGEE come from the germline V gene. V trimming: 4 bases; J trimming: 7 bases; junction bases outside the gene matches: 8.

The rearrangement joins TRBV5-1 to TRBJ2-3, with TRBD2 matching over 7 bases. Trimming cost V 3 bases and J 1 base; bases outside gene matches: 5. Germline V gives CDR1 SGHRS, CDR2 YFSETQ. This CDR3 is built from 15 residues. The CDR3 region has the DNA TGCGCCAGCAGCTCCTGGACTAGTCGCACAGATACGCAGTATTTT. Amino acid sequence: CASSSWTSRTDTQYF. The whole variable domain, remainder taken from reference TRBV5-1 and TRBJ2-3, is KAGVTQTPRYLIKTRGQQVTLSCSPISGHRSVSWYQQTPGQGLQFLFEYFSETQRNKGNFPGRFSGRQFSNSRSEMNVSTLELGDSALYLCASSSWTSRTDTQYFGPGTRLTVL.

This clone has a handful of counts. This sequence joins TRBV12-5 and TRBJ2-1; 13 bases fit TRBD2. With 1 base clipped from V and 2 bases from J, the junction kept 5 bases outside the gene matches. This CDR3 contains 18 residues. Germline CDR1 is LGHNT and CDR2 is FRNRAP. The CDR3 protein is CASGLAAGTSGTYNEQFF. CDR3 DNA sequence: TGTGCTAGTGGTTTGGCCGCCGGGACTAGCGGGACCTACAATGAGCAGTTCTTC.

This clone turned up a few times. CDR3 residues: CASSLPDRAGYTF. The CDR3, as DNA: TGTGCCAGCAGCTTACCCGACCGGGCGGGCTACACCTTC. This chain links TRBV13 with TRBJ1-2; D call uncertain. The CDR3 runs 13 residues. Germline CDR1 reads PRHDT; CDR2 reads FYEKMQ (reference sequence). Trimming removed 2 bases from V and 8 bases from J, with 12 bases in between.

The V gene is TRBV7-9, the J gene TRBJ2-3; 7 nucleotides line up with TRBD1. This CDR3 contains 18 residues. Trimming removed 3 bases from V and 2 bases from J; junction bases left unmatched: 14. CDR1 and CDR2 from the germline V gene are SEHNR and FQNEAQ (reference sequence). The CDR3 DNA follows: TGTGCCAGCAGCTTTGCCGGGACAGCTACCGCCTTCACAGATACGCAGTATTTT. Encoded protein: CASSFAGTATAFTDTQYF.

The V and J genes are TRBV5-4 and TRBJ2-3; 9 nucleotides align to TRBD1. The V gene end was trimmed by 4 bases and the J gene end by 1 base; junction bases not matched to a gene: 4. The CDR3 is made up of 15 amino acids. The V gene's germline CDR1 is SGHNT and CDR2 YYREEE (reference sequence). CDR3 residues: CASSIQGAGTDTQYF. CDR3 nucleotide sequence: TGTGCCAGCAGCATACAGGGGGCTGGCACAGATACGCAGTATTTT.